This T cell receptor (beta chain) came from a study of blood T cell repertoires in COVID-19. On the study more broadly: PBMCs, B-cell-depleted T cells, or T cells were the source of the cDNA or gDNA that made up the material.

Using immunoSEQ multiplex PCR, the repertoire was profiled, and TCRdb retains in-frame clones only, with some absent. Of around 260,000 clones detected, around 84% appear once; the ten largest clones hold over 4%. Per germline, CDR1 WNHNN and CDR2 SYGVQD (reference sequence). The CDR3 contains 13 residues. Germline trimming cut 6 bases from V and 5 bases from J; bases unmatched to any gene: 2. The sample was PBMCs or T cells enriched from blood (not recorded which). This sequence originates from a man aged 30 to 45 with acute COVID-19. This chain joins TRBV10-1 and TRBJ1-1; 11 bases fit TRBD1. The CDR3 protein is CASRDRGHTEAFF. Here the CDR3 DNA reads TGCGCCAGCAGGGACAGGGGGCATACTGAAGCTTTCTTT.